The 17 T cell receptor beta chains presented below share a single source sample, sequenced in a study of cytomegalovirus exposure and HLA in healthy donors. This PCR relied on a set of 60 Vbeta primers and 13 Jbeta primers. Libraries were prepared by immunoSEQ multiplex PCR; TCRdb keeps only in-frame clonotypes and omits some of them. The repertoire holds under 200,000 clones, with around 79% as singletons. The sequenced sample consisted of PBMCs. The receptors shown here come from a woman in her forties in good health and CMV-seropositive.

J is TRBJ1-4 and V is TRBV4-3; 7 positions match TRBD1. After removal of 4 bases from V and 3 bases from J, the junction contained 5 bases not matched to a gene. Germline V lookup: CDR1 LGHNA, CDR2 YSLEER. The CDR3 is made up of 15 amino acids. The DNA for the CDR3 is TGCGCCAGCAGCCCTACAGGGGCCGCTAATGAAAAACTGTTTTTT. Encoded protein: CASSPTGAANEKLFF.

J is TRBJ2-7 and V is TRBV6-5; no reliable D call. Trimming shortened V by 0 bases and J by 4 bases, and 16 bases separated the two germline ends. The CDR3 contains 16 residues. Germline-derived CDR1 and CDR2 are MNHEY and SVGAGI. The CDR3 loop reads CASSYSMASLPYEQYF. CDR3 bases: TGTGCCAGCAGTTACTCGATGGCCTCCCTGCCTTACGAGCAGTACTTC.

The rearrangement joins TRBV19 to TRBJ2-3; 10 positions agree with TRBD2. CDR3 size: 16 residues. With V trimmed by 5 bases and J by 1 base, 6 bases remained unmatched. Germline values: CDR1 LNHDA, CDR2 SQIVND (reference sequence). The CDR3 sequence is CASSSIAGGGTDTQYF. DNA of the CDR3: TGTGCCAGTAGTTCCATAGCGGGAGGCGGCACAGATACGCAGTATTTT.

A single count supports this clone. The chain couples TRBV6-5 to TRBJ2-7; no reliable D call. The ends were cut back, 5 bases at V and 2 bases at J, with 4 bases in the middle. The CDR3 runs to 11 residues. Germline V gene data show CDR1 as MNHEY and CDR2 as SVGAGI. This CDR3 reads CASSTTYEQYF. The CDR3 nucleotides read TGTGCCAGCAGTACAACCTACGAGCAGTACTTC.

This chain uses TRBV2 with TRBJ2-3; D is ambiguous. Germline V gene data show CDR1 as SNHLY and CDR2 as FYNNEI. This CDR3 is 13 amino acids long. V was trimmed by 1 base and J by 5 bases, leaving 7 bases between them. The CDR3 nucleotides read TGTGCCAGCAGTGAAGTCCAGTTAGATACGCAGTATTTT. Translated, it gives CASSEVQLDTQYF.

This clone has more than one count but fewer than ten. V usage is TRBV30 and J usage is TRBJ2-5; possibly TRBD1 for D (6 bases). Between the trimmed V and J ends, which lost 3 bases and 4 bases, there was a span of 18 bases. CDR1 and CDR2 from the germline V gene are GTSNPN and SVGIG (reference sequence). This CDR3 spans 15 amino acids. CDR3: CAWSDEGQGRETQYF. CDR3 nucleotides: TGTGCCTGGAGCGACGAGGGGCAGGGGAGAGAGACCCAGTACTTC.

This clone was recorded only once. The chain joins TRBV11-3 to TRBJ2-2; 9 nucleotides agree with TRBD2. V was pared by 5 bases and J by 6 bases, with 7 bases of the junction left unmatched. Germline CDR1 SGHNT, CDR2 YENEEA. This CDR3 has 15 amino acids. CDR3 amino acids: CASSHIAGEAGELFF. CDR3 sequence (DNA): TGTGCCAGCAGCCATATAGCGGGAGAAGCCGGGGAGCTGTTTTTT.

This chain uses TRBV9 with TRBJ2-3; no reliable D call. The ends were cut back, 4 bases at V and 5 bases at J, with 11 bases in the middle. This CDR3 has 13 amino acids. Germline CDR1 SGDLS, CDR2 YYNGEE. The CDR3 bases are TGTGCCAGCAGCTCGCAGAACGTAGATACGCAGTATTTT. It is translated as CASSSQNVDTQYF.

This chain connects TRBV4-1 to TRBJ1-1; 7 bases map to TRBD1. Germline V lookup: CDR1 MGHRA, CDR2 YSYEKL. J lost 0 bases, V lost 3 bases, and 1 base had no gene match. The CDR3 spans 14 residues. The CDR3 bases are TGCGCCAGCAGCCAGGGGACAGTGAACACTGAAGCTTTCTTT. Protein product: CASSQGTVNTEAFF.

The V gene is TRBV11-3, the J gene TRBJ2-7, with 7 bases lining up with TRBD2. This CDR3 spans 15 amino acids. Germline V gene data show CDR1 as SGHNT and CDR2 as YENEEA. V shed 5 bases, J shed 5 bases, and the junction held 12 bases outside the gene matches. DNA for the CDR3: TGTGCCAGCAGCCCGCTCCTCCGGGGAGGGGACGAGCAGTACTTC. The encoded protein is CASSPLLRGGDEQYF.

The chain joins TRBV10-3 to TRBJ1-2, with D hard to call. Germline CDR1 reads ENHRY; CDR2 reads SYGVKD. The CDR3 consists of 15 residues. V dropped 0 bases and J dropped 4 bases, with 12 bases sitting between them. The CDR3 bases are TGTGCCATCAGTGAGTCGGAGGGCAGTCCCTATGGCTACACCTTC. The encoded protein is CAISESEGSPYGYTF.

The sample holds a few counts of this clone. The V call is TRBV7-8, the J call TRBJ2-3; weak D call: TRBD2 (5 bases). The CDR3 is made up of 14 amino acids. Looked up from germline, CDR1 is SGHVS and CDR2 is FQNEAQ. With 3 bases removed from V and 4 bases from J, the gap between germline ends came to 11 bases. The CDR3 nucleotides read TGTGCCAGCAGCTTGTTCGGGATCTCAGATACGCAGTATTTT. This sequence encodes CASSLFGISDTQYF.

The chain carries TRBV7-2 and TRBJ2-1, with 12 bases that match TRBD1. This CDR3 comprises 18 residues. Germline V CDR1 and CDR2: SGHTA, FQGNSA. The trim removed 1 base at V and 2 bases at J, leaving 6 bases unmatched. The CDR3 DNA is TGTGCCAGCAGCTTAGAGAAGGGACAGGGGGCCACCTACAATGAGCAGTTCTTC. It encodes CASSLEKGQGATYNEQFF.

The rearrangement links TRBV4-1 to TRBJ2-7; 8 bases match TRBD1. The CDR3 totals 14 residues. CDR1 is MGHRA and CDR2 is YSYEKL in the germline V gene. Unmatched junction bases numbered 6, after V lost 2 bases and J lost 6 bases. DNA for the CDR3: TGCGCCAGCAGCCAAACTGGGACAGGCCTCGAGCAGTACTTC. Protein product: CASSQTGTGLEQYF.

The gene calls are TRBV7-9 and TRBJ2-3; D possibly corresponds to TRBD2 (5 bases). This CDR3 region has 16 residues. Germline CDR1 is SEHNR and CDR2 is FQNEAQ (reference sequence). Trimming shortened V by 5 bases and J by 0 bases, and 15 bases separated the two germline ends. The CDR3 DNA follows: TGTGCCAGCAGCCCCGGGGTATTCGTTAGCACAGATACGCAGTATTTT. Translating gives CASSPGVFVSTDTQYF.

This chain uses TRBV25-1 with TRBJ2-2; D is ambiguous. V was cut by 6 bases and J by 3 bases, with 8 bases left in between. Germline V lookup: CDR1 MGHDK, CDR2 SYGVNS. The length of the CDR3 is 13 residues. The CDR3 nucleotides read TGTGCCAGCAGGCCAGAGGACACCGGGGAGCTGTTTTTT. As protein: CASRPEDTGELFF.

The chain joins TRBV27 to TRBJ2-6; 10 bases line up with TRBD2. CDR3 length: 18 amino acids. CDR1 MNHEY and CDR2 SMNVEV come from the germline V gene (reference sequence). V dropped 5 bases and J dropped 0; count of bases not matched to a gene: 7. CDR3 residues: CASSPRAGGLSGANVLTF. The CDR3 bases are TGTGCCAGCAGTCCCCGAGCGGGGGGGCTCTCTGGGGCCAACGTCCTGACTTTC.